This T cell receptor (beta chain) is drawn from a study of cytomegalovirus exposure and HLA in healthy donors. Germline loops: CDR1 MGHRA, CDR2 YSYEKL. This CDR3 region has 17 residues. J was trimmed by 5 bases and V by 1 base; bases with no gene match: 12. Primers for the PCR totalled 60 Vbeta and 13 Jbeta. TCRdb's copy holds only in-frame clones and misses some; the assay was immunoSEQ multiplex PCR. The table includes 170,000 or so clones, around 77% detected once. The chain carries TRBV4-1 and TRBJ2-7; 9 nucleotides agree with TRBD1. This clonotype was obtained from a woman aged 25 to 39 in good health and CMV-seronegative. Sample: PBMCs. CDR3 DNA sequence: TGCGCCAGCAGCCAAGGACCCGGGAGGACAGGGGACCACGAGCAGTACTTC. It codes for CASSQGPGRTGDHEQYF.